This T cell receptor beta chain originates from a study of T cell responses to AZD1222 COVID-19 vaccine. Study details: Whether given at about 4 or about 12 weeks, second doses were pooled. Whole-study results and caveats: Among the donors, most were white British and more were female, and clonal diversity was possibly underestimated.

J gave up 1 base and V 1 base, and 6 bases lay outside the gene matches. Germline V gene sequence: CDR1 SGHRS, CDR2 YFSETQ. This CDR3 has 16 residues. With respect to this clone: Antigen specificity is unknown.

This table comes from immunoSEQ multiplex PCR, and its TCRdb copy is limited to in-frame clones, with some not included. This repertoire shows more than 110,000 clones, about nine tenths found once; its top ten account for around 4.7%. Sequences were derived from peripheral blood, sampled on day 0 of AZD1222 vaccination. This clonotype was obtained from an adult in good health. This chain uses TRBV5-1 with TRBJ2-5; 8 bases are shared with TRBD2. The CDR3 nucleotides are TGCGCCAGCAGCTTGCGGGGCGGGGGGACCCAAGAGACCCAGTACTTC. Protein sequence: CASSLRGGGTQETQYF.